This T cell receptor beta chain stems from a study of blood T cell repertoires in COVID-19 (TCRdb year 2020). Regarding the research as a whole: Collaborator samples came from the United States, Italy and Spain and covered acute and convalescent phases of COVID-19. The repertoires were made available in a free public database intended to serve as a resource for research on the immune response to SARS-CoV-2. Deeply sampled blood TCRbeta repertoires from subjects exposed to, actively infected with, or recovered from COVID-19 were included in the dataset. Where available, HLA class I and class II types were taken from metadata supplied by the sample provider and were not determined by assay-based typing. The sample metadata nearly always contained a de-identified subject ID, COVID-19 status, age in years and sex. The samples were drawn from two sources: the first 160 participants of the ongoing ImmuneRACE study, and over 950 subjects contributed by 6 global collaborators. The prospective study material was composed of cDNA or gDNA derived from T cells, B-cell-depleted T cells, or PBMCs.

TCRbeta CDR3 regions were amplified from genomic DNA using the immunoSEQ Assay, a bias-controlled multiplex PCR. Turning to the authors' computational methods: The number of nucleated cells in each sample was estimated by amplification of reference gene primers within the assay. To quantify the absolute abundance of each unique TCRbeta CDR3 rearrangement, sequence reads were collapsed and filtered. Productive Simpson clonality was computed per sample as the square root of Simpson's diversity index over productive rearrangements. As stored in TCRdb, this immuneACCESS dataset retains in-frame rearrangements with V and J assigned. A fraction of the clones does not appear; measured against another copy, unresolved V genes explain less than half of the discrepancy, and the remainder lacks a known reason. The DNA was the basis for D and trimming; V, J and clone size are from that table. This sample is represented by 150,000 or so clones; about nine tenths of them were singletons. The ten largest clones add up to about 2.3% of the sample.

The collaborating institutions used their own protocols to collect whole blood in K2EDTA tubes. Collaborator samples were shipped for TCRbeta analysis as frozen whole blood, isolated PBMCs, or DNA extracted from either sample type. On this clone: What this receptor recognizes is not known. No base qualities exist here, and no much larger clone lies one base off it.

What the authors observed across the whole study: Clinical and demographic metadata were provided uncurated, with the amount varying by source and participant.

V sheds 4 bases and J sheds 9 bases, leaving 10 bases between their ends. Its CDR3 holds 12 amino acids, cysteine through phenylalanine. Just the 36-base CDR3 DNA is kept, in frame starting at base 1. CDR1 and CDR2, looked up from the germline V gene (reference sequence), are LNHDA and SQIVND. The rearranged segments are TRBV19 and TRBJ2-1; the D gene identity is not certain. The TCR originated in a human donor in a cohort sampled during active COVID-19. The source material was peripheral blood. The nucleotides are TGTGCCAGTAGTAAGCAGCGCGGTGAGCAGTTCTTC. Translation gives CASSKQRGEQFF.